This TCR beta chain was sequenced during a study of blood T cell repertoires in COVID-19. In the study overall: From the United States, Italy and Spain came samples of acute and convalescent COVID-19. In each case, the material was cDNA or gDNA derived from T cells, B-cell-depleted T cells, or PBMCs.

Original handling: Nucleated cell number was recorded as an estimate derived from reference gene primer amplification. Profiling relied on immunoSEQ multiplex PCR, and the TCRdb table lists in-frame clones only, not all of them. V, J and clone size are those of that table, while D and trimming were read from the DNA. The table includes around 250,000 clones, approximately 82% detected once. Germline-derived CDR1 and CDR2 are LNHDA and SQIVND (reference sequence). CDR3 length: 15 amino acids. V lost 4 bases and J lost 1; bases outside the gene matches: 3. Sequencing used peripheral blood. The V and J genes are TRBV19 and TRBJ2-5; 10 bases agree with TRBD2. The sequence was obtained from a man in his fifties or sixties who had recovered from COVID-19. The CDR3 region is CASSSLAGVQETQYF. For the CDR3, the DNA is TGTGCCAGTAGTAGTCTAGCGGGAGTCCAAGAGACCCAGTACTTC.